Each of the 6 T cell receptor beta chains below was sequenced from the same sample in a study of blood T cells in healthy people across ages. Combining a sample-barcoded 5' primer with a J-beta primer mix, a second PCR ran for about 6 to 11 cycles. TCRdb fed the 5' RACE reads into MiXCR, producing one record per CDR3 protein. The data contain approximately 1.5 million distinct CDR3 sequences, 30% to 40% of them singletons. Sequenced sample: blood. Receptor source: a woman aged 25 to 45 in good health.

This clonotype was recorded a few times. This chain connects TRBV7-9 to TRBJ2-1; 7 bases are a match to TRBD1. The junction had 14 bases not matched to a gene; V was cut back by 4 bases and J by 2 bases. The length of the CDR3 is 18 residues. Germline assignment: CDR1 SEHNR and CDR2 FQNEAQ (reference sequence). For the CDR3, the DNA is TGTGCCAGCAGCTCCCAGCAAACGACAGGGACCGCCTACAATGAGCAGTTCTTC. Protein sequence: CASSSQQTTGTAYNEQFF.

J is TRBJ1-1 and V is TRBV6-5, with 8 positions matching TRBD1. V was pared by 0 bases and J by 5 bases, with 14 bases of the junction left unmatched. This CDR3 has 18 residues. CDR1 is MNHEY and CDR2 is SVGAGI in the germline V gene. The CDR3 here is CASSYSFPATGDKTEAFF. In DNA, the CDR3 is TGTGCCAGCAGTTACTCGTTCCCTGCGACAGGGGATAAAACTGAAGCTTTCTTT.

The table lists this clonotype with a count of one. V and J are TRBV2 and TRBJ2-7; 7 bases agree with TRBD1. V trimming: 10 bases; J trimming: 1 base; junction bases outside the gene matches: 10. The germline CDR1 and CDR2 sequences are SNHLY and FYNNEI. The length of the CDR3 is 14 residues. CDR3 DNA sequence: TGTGCCACAAGAAAACAGGGGCTATCCTACGAGCAGTACGTC. It encodes CATRKQGLSYEQYV.

This clonotype was observed many times. The genes are TRBV7-6 and TRBJ2-2, with TRBD2 matching over 10 bases. V gave up 1 base and J gave up 5 bases; unmatched junction bases: 4. The germline CDR1 and CDR2 sequences are SGHVS and FNYEAQ. This CDR3 contains 16 residues. In DNA form, the CDR3 reads TGTGCCAGCAGCTTAGTTACTAGCGGGATAACCGGGGAGCTGTTTTTT. Amino acid sequence: CASSLVTSGITGELFF. Full variable domain (outside the CDR3, taken from reference TRBV7-6 and TRBJ2-2): GAGVSQSPRYKVTKRGQDVALRCDPISGHVSLYWYRQALGQGPEFLTYFNYEAQQDKSGLPNDRFSAERPEGSISTLTIQRTEQRDSAMYRCASSLVTSGITGELFFGEGSRLTVL.

This sequence joins TRBV12-3 or TRBV12-4 and TRBJ2-7; the D gene is possibly TRBD1 (8 bases). The germline V and J ends were trimmed by 6 bases and 11 bases, with 20 bases remaining between them. The CDR3 loop spans 13 amino acids. CDR3: CASSPLGRGQEYF. DNA for the CDR3: TGTGCCAGCAGCCCCCTAGGGAGGGGACAGGAGTACTTC.

This chain joins TRBV12-3 or TRBV12-4 and TRBJ2-1, with D maybe TRBD2 (6 bases). Trimming pared 1 base from V and 7 bases from J, leaving 17 bases between. This CDR3 region has 16 residues. The CDR3 protein is CASSLGLAGKENEQFF. CDR3 in DNA: TGTGCCAGCAGTTTAGGGTTGGCGGGGAAGGAAAATGAGCAGTTCTTC.